The 24 T cell receptor beta chains in this list originate from one sample, sequenced in a study of blood T cell repertoires in COVID-19. Profiled with immunoSEQ multiplex PCR; TCRdb holds only in-frame clones, not every one. The table has about 170,000 clones, around 86% seen once. The specimen was peripheral blood. All receptors derive from a man aged 65-85 years with acute or convalescent COVID-19.

This clone has a single count. The chain joins TRBV28 to TRBJ1-2; 10 nucleotides line up with TRBD1. This CDR3 has 16 residues. The junction had 10 bases not matched to a gene; V was cut back by 5 bases and J by 4 bases. CDR1 MDHEN and CDR2 SYDVKM come from the germline V gene. CDR3 sequence (DNA): TGTGCCAGCAGTCTCCCAAGGGGACAGGGGATCTATGGCTACACCTTC. Translated, it gives CASSLPRGQGIYGYTF.

The chain has TRBV24-1 and TRBJ1-4, with 8 bases identical to TRBD1. From germline, CDR1 is KGHDR and CDR2 SFDVKD. The CDR3 has 14 residues. After removal of 4 bases from V and 10 bases from J, the junction contained 7 bases not matched to a gene. The CDR3 region has the DNA TGTGCCACCAGTGACCGGACAGGGTCGGGAAAACTGTTTTTT. This sequence encodes CATSDRTGSGKLFF.

The gene calls are TRBV5-5 and TRBJ1-4; possible D gene TRBD1, 5 bases. Germline V gene data show CDR1 as SGHKS and CDR2 as YYEKEE (reference sequence). CDR3 length: 15 residues. With 4 bases removed from V and 0 bases from J, the gap between germline ends came to 10 bases. The CDR3, as DNA: TGTGCCAGCAGCCTCGACAGAACAACTAATGAAAAACTGTTTTTT. The encoded protein is CASSLDRTTNEKLFF.

In DNA, the CDR3 is TGTGCCAGCAGCCTTCGGGCGGGAGGGATTAATGAGCAGTTCTTC. Translation: CASSLRAGGINEQFF. The genes are TRBV7-9 and TRBJ2-1; 9 bases agree with TRBD2. Trimming at V came to 5 bases and at J to 7 bases, leaving 9 bases not matched to a gene. Looked up from germline, CDR1 is SEHNR and CDR2 is FQNEAQ (reference sequence). The CDR3 length is 15 residues.

The gene calls are TRBV9 and TRBJ1-2; the match to TRBD1 covers 8 bases. The CDR3 runs to 15 residues. Germline-derived CDR1 and CDR2 are SGDLS and YYNGEE. V shed 0 bases, J shed 8 bases, and the junction held 9 bases outside the gene matches. The CDR3 sequence is CASSVGDRSPGGYTF. DNA of the CDR3: TGTGCCAGCAGCGTAGGGGACAGGTCCCCAGGGGGCTACACCTTC. Together with reference TRBV9 and TRBJ1-2, the CDR3 gives the full variable domain: DSGVTQTPKHLITATGQRVTLRCSPRSGDLSVYWYQQSLDQGLQFLIQYYNGEERAKGNILERFSAQQFPDLHSELNLSSLELGDSALYFCASSVGDRSPGGYTFGSGTRLTVV.

V is TRBV28 and J is TRBJ2-6; 8 bases fit TRBD1. The CDR3 covers 16 residues. CDR1 MDHEN and CDR2 SYDVKM come from the germline V gene. V lost 4 bases to trimming and J lost 0 bases; unmatched junction nucleotides: 2. The DNA of the CDR3 is TGTGCCAGCAGTTCCAGGGGGCGCTCTGGGGCCAACGTCCTGACTTTC. Translating it yields CASSSRGRSGANVLTF.

The V and J genes are TRBV2 and TRBJ1-2; TRBD1 matches at 8 bases. This CDR3 spans 14 amino acids. Germline V gene data show CDR1 as SNHLY and CDR2 as FYNNEI. The V gene end was trimmed by 6 bases and the J gene end by 7 bases; junction bases not matched to a gene: 10. For the CDR3, the DNA is TGTGCCAGCAGGAGGGGCAGGGGGCAAGGTGGCTACACCTTC. It specifies CASRRGRGQGGYTF.

The chain has TRBV7-2 and TRBJ2-7; the D gene is possibly TRBD1 (5 bases). From germline, CDR1 is SGHTA and CDR2 FQGNSA. V lost 2 bases to trimming and J lost 4 bases, with 12 bases between them. The CDR3 extends over 14 amino acids. This CDR3 reads CASSLRQGQYEQYF. Written as DNA, the CDR3 is TGTGCCAGCAGCTTACGTCAGGGCCAATACGAGCAGTACTTC.

This rearrangement joins TRBV7-8 to TRBJ2-3; 12 nucleotides align to TRBD2. Germline V gene lookup returns CDR1 SGHVS and CDR2 FQNEAQ. The CDR3 extends over 16 amino acids. After removal of 5 bases from V and 2 bases from J, the junction contained 5 bases not matched to a gene. CDR3 DNA: TGTGCCAGCAGCCGCCGACTAGCGGGGGTCACAGATACGCAGTATTTT. This sequence encodes CASSRRLAGVTDTQYF.

This chain uses TRBV6-1 with TRBJ2-7; 12 bases are a match to TRBD2. Germline assignment: CDR1 MNHNS and CDR2 SASEGT. The CDR3 runs to 17 residues. V lost 1 base, J lost 2 bases, and 6 bases stayed unmatched. CDR3: CASSEGGLAGSTYEQYF. CDR3 nucleotide sequence: TGTGCCAGCAGTGAAGGCGGACTAGCGGGATCCACCTACGAGCAGTACTTC.

This sequence joins TRBV19 and TRBJ1-1, with no clear D. Germline loops: CDR1 LNHDA, CDR2 SQIVND (reference sequence). The CDR3 has 14 residues. V lost 4 bases and J lost 1, with 10 bases in between. CDR3 coding DNA: TGTGCCAGTAGTAAGGAGGGCAGGAACACTGAAGCTTTCTTT. This gives the protein CASSKEGRNTEAFF. Full variable domain (remainder filled in from reference TRBV19 and TRBJ1-1): DGGITQSPKYLFRKEGQNVTLSCEQNLNHDAMYWYRQDPGQGLRLIYYSQIVNDFQKGDIAEGYSVSREKKESFPLTVTSAQKNPTAFYLCASSKEGRNTEAFFGQGTRLTVV.

In its sample, this clone was seen a few times. The chain employs TRBV11-2 and TRBJ1-1, with unresolved D. Germline assignment: CDR1 SGHAT and CDR2 FQNNGV. Deletions cut 1 base from V and 1 base from J, with 7 bases between. The CDR3 is made up of 14 amino acids. CDR3 bases: TGTGCCAGCAGCTTAGGACTGGCGAACACTGAAGCTTTCTTT. Its protein is CASSLGLANTEAFF.

The J gene is TRBJ1-1, the V gene TRBV6-1, with 7 bases lining up with TRBD1. This CDR3 comprises 17 residues. The V and J ends lost 3 bases and 6 bases, in that order; junction bases with no gene match: 16. From germline, CDR1 is MNHNS and CDR2 SASEGT. CDR3 amino acids: CASSDDRANSRRAEAFF. CDR3 nucleotides: TGTGCCAGCAGTGACGACAGGGCAAACTCCCGGCGTGCTGAAGCTTTCTTT.

The chain is built from TRBV5-1 and TRBJ2-3; 11 bases map to TRBD2. The ends lost 2 bases at V and 4 bases at J; junction bases unmatched: 12. Per germline, CDR1 SGHRS and CDR2 YFSETQ. CDR3 length: 18 amino acids. The CDR3 bases are TGCGCCAGCAGCTTTTCTACTAGCGGGAGAATTAGGGCAGATACGCAGTATTTT. Translated, it gives CASSFSTSGRIRADTQYF.

The chain couples TRBV14 to TRBJ1-3, with D perhaps matching TRBD1 (6 bases). Germline V gene sequence: CDR1 SGHDN, CDR2 FVKESK. The ends were cut back, 5 bases at V and 1 base at J, with 9 bases in the middle. This CDR3 spans 14 amino acids. The CDR3 region has the DNA TGTGCCAGCAGCGTACAGGGATCTGGAAACACCATATATTTT. The encoded protein is CASSVQGSGNTIYF.

The chain combines TRBV4-2 with TRBJ2-1; 16 bases align to TRBD2. Germline V gene data show CDR1 as LGHNA and CDR2 as YNFKEQ. There are 19 residues in the CDR3. The J segment lost 2 bases and the V segment lost 2 bases, leaving 6 bases of the junction unmatched. The CDR3 region has the DNA TGTGCCAGCAGCCAATCCCCGGGACTAGCGGGAGGGACCTACAATGAGCAGTTCTTC. As protein: CASSQSPGLAGGTYNEQFF.

The chain joins TRBV5-1 to TRBJ2-2; 9 bases are shared with TRBD1. The germline V gene has CDR1 SGHRS and CDR2 YFSETQ. The CDR3 runs 15 residues. The trim removed 0 bases at V and 6 bases at J, leaving 3 bases unmatched. CDR3 nucleotide sequence: TGCGCCAGCAGCTTGGACAGGGGGCTAGCCGGGGAGCTGTTTTTT. Amino acid sequence: CASSLDRGLAGELFF.

V gene TRBV19 combines with J gene TRBJ2-3, with D uncertain. The CDR3 runs 13 residues. V dropped 4 bases and J dropped 2 bases, with 7 bases sitting between them. Germline CDR1 reads LNHDA; CDR2 reads SQIVND (reference sequence). CDR3 sequence (DNA): TGTGCCAGTAGTAACAGACACACAGATACGCAGTATTTT. Translation: CASSNRHTDTQYF.

The gene calls are TRBV19 and TRBJ2-7; 7 bases fit TRBD1. Germline CDR1 reads LNHDA; CDR2 reads SQIVND (reference sequence). With 5 bases clipped from V and 4 bases from J, the junction kept 8 bases outside the gene matches. This CDR3 is 14 amino acids long. CDR3 sequence: CASSRRDREYEQYF. In DNA, the CDR3 is TGTGCCAGTAGTCGACGAGACAGGGAATACGAGCAGTACTTC. Full variable domain (missing parts from reference TRBV19 and TRBJ2-7): DGGITQSPKYLFRKEGQNVTLSCEQNLNHDAMYWYRQDPGQGLRLIYYSQIVNDFQKGDIAEGYSVSREKKESFPLTVTSAQKNPTAFYLCASSRRDREYEQYFGPGTRLTVT.

This chain links TRBV15 with TRBJ1-1; weak D call: TRBD1 (5 bases). Germline V gene sequence: CDR1 LNHNV, CDR2 YYDKDF (reference sequence). The V end lost 6 bases, the J end lost 6 bases, and 17 bases lay between the germline ends. The CDR3 consists of 14 residues. The CDR3 DNA is TGTGCCACCAGACCGGGTCGCCAAGGGGCTGAAGCTTTCTTT. This codes for CATRPGRQGAEAFF.

The V and J genes are TRBV27 and TRBJ1-4, with D hard to call. This CDR3 has 13 residues. V was pared by 6 bases and J by 6 bases, with 11 bases between. Germline V lookup: CDR1 MNHEY, CDR2 SMNVEV (reference sequence). In nucleotides, the CDR3 is TGTGCCAGCAGCCCGGGTTGGGATGAAAAACTGTTTTTT. It codes for CASSPGWDEKLFF. Using reference TRBV27 and TRBJ1-4 for the parts outside the CDR3, the full variable domain is EAQVTQNPRYLITVTGKKLTVTCSQNMNHEYMSWYRQDPGLGLRQIYYSMNVEVTDKGDVPEGYKVSRKEKRNFPLILESPSPNQTSLYFCASSPGWDEKLFFGSGTQLSVL.

The chain carries TRBV6-1 and TRBJ1-1, with D unclear. The CDR3 is 15 residues long. Trimming pared 0 bases from V and 1 base from J, leaving 9 bases between. CDR1 and CDR2 (germline): MNHNS, SASEGT. CDR3 DNA: TGTGCCAGCAGTGAAGCGAGGTGGCAGAACACTGAAGCTTTCTTT. This translates into CASSEARWQNTEAFF.

The rearrangement joins TRBV4-1 to TRBJ1-5, with D possibly matching TRBD1 (5 bases). The CDR3 has 15 residues. Germline CDR1 is MGHRA and CDR2 is YSYEKL. Trimming cost V 4 bases and J 1 base, with 11 bases left between them. The CDR3: CASSPWGDSNQPQHF. As DNA, the CDR3 is TGCGCCAGCAGCCCCTGGGGGGACAGCAATCAGCCCCAGCATTTT.

The rearrangement joins TRBV5-1 to TRBJ1-1; the D is unclear. This CDR3 has 15 residues. Germline CDR1 is SGHRS and CDR2 is YFSETQ. V lost 4 bases and J 1 base, leaving 14 bases between the germline ends. The CDR3 bases are TGCGCCAGCAGCCCCCGTGAGGGTGCGAACACTGAAGCTTTCTTT. Amino acids: CASSPREGANTEAFF.